One sample yielded the 7 T cell receptor beta chains listed below, sequenced in a study of tumor-infiltrating lymphocytes in primary liver carcinoma listed by TCRdb under 2017. Reads for this sample came from an Illumina HiSeq 2500. A constant-region primer and ProtoScript II reverse transcriptase were used to reverse-transcribe TCRbeta-specific cDNA from 500 ng total RNA. Three nested multiplex PCR rounds, following a slightly modified ARM-PCR procedure, were used to build the TCRbeta libraries. Each of the first two PCR rounds ran for approximately 10 cycles using multiplex TRBV1-TRBV30 forward primers together with a Cbeta reverse primer. TCRdb handled the public reads itself, with Q25 trimming in fastp and clone calling in MiXCR, and kept productive beta chains. A single entry per CDR3 protein holds the most common genes and DNA from its merged rows. For this sample the table gives fewer than 200,000 distinct CDR3 sequences, of which approximately 86% were detected only once. The top ten hold less than 20% of the sample.

Without any cell sorting, total RNA and DNA were co-extracted from 20-30 mg of bulk tissue using the AllPrep DNA/RNA mini kit. Sequencing used tumor tissue from primary liver carcinoma. The receptors come from a middle-aged man with primary liver carcinoma and hepatitis B virus infection.

This clonotype was seen ten or more times. The rearrangement links TRBV10-3 to TRBJ2-7; 8 bases are a match to TRBD1. Looked up from germline, CDR1 is ENHRY and CDR2 is SYGVKD. The CDR3 consists of 13 residues. V lost 6 bases, J lost 5 bases, and 6 bases stayed unmatched. CDR3 sequence reads: CAIRTDRADEQYF. The CDR3 DNA follows: TGTGCCATCAGGACGGACAGGGCCGACGAGCAGTACTTC.

In regard to this clonotype: One end of the junction fails to match germline, which may point to a read error. The chain carries TRBV12-3 or TRBV12-4 and TRBJ2-7; tentatively, D is TRBD2 (7 bases). The CDR3 is 13 amino acids. DNA of the CDR3: TGTGCCAGAAGTTTAGGGGGGGCCGGGGGGCAGTACTTC. Amino acids: CARSLGGAGGQYF.

In regard to this clonotype: Its ends do not fully match the called genes, so a read error is possible. V usage is TRBV11-3 and J usage is TRBJ2-2, with D tentatively TRBD2 (6 bases). CDR1 and CDR2 (germline): SGHNT, YENEEA. The CDR3 runs to 15 residues. The CDR3 region has the DNA TGTGCCAGCAGCTGGGGACTGGATAACACCGGGGAACTGTTTTTC. This codes for CASSWGLDNTGELFF.

A remark on this clonotype: At one boundary the junction diverges from the germline segment, which might be a read error. The rearrangement uses TRBV4-3 and TRBJ1-4; 8 nucleotides match TRBD1. This CDR3 spans 14 amino acids. In germline, CDR1 is LGHNA, CDR2 YSLEER. The CDR3 loop is CASSRAQGGEKLFF. The CDR3 DNA reads TGCGCCAGTAGCCGCGCACAGGGGGGAGAAAAACTGTTTTTT.

Of note for this clonotype: Likely a read error: the CDR3 ends without its conserved phenylalanine or tryptophan. J is TRBJ1-5 and V is TRBV6-1, with D tentatively TRBD1 (6 bases). CDR3 length equals 16 residues. From germline, CDR1 is MNHNS and CDR2 SASEGT. The CDR3 nucleotides read TGTGCCAGCAGTCCGCAGGGGCTGACCCTAAATCAGGCCCAGCATTTA. Translating gives CASSPQGLTLNQAQHL.

In regard to this clonotype: The junction departs from germline at one end; a sequencing error may be responsible. This chain joins TRBV6-1 and TRBJ1-2; no definite D call. The CDR3 has 13 amino acids. CDR1 MNHNS and CDR2 SASEGT come from the germline V gene. The CDR3 region has the DNA TGTGCCAGCTTTTCGTTCGTAGACTATGGCTCCACCTTC. Residues: CASFSFVDYGSTF.

This clonotype has at least ten counts. The V gene is TRBV29-1, the J gene TRBJ1-1, with D perhaps TRBD1 (5 bases). Trimming cost V 5 bases and J 1 base, with 17 bases left between them. There are 15 residues in the CDR3. Germline CDR1 reads SQVTM; CDR2 reads ANQGSEA. CDR3 protein: CSVQESGHPNTEAFF. The CDR3, as DNA: TGCAGCGTTCAGGAGTCCGGACATCCGAACACTGAAGCTTTCTTT.